The 5 T cell receptor beta chains below come from one sample, sequenced in a study of blood T cell repertoires in COVID-19. Data came from immunoSEQ multiplex PCR; TCRdb stores just in-frame clones and leaves some out. The sample yields 92,000 or so clones, about two thirds seen once. Sample: peripheral blood. The receptors were gathered from an elderly woman with acute or convalescent COVID-19.

The chain links TRBV6-2 or TRBV6-3 to TRBJ2-1; unclear D gene. The CDR3 contains 14 residues. V shed 0 bases and J shed 3 bases, with 6 bases lying between them. Germline CDR1 MNHEY, CDR2 SVGEGT. CDR3 nucleotide sequence: TGTGCCAGCAGTTACTCGCCAGGCTACAATGAGCAGTTCTTC. Translating it yields CASSYSPGYNEQFF.

This clone was seen only a few times. This rearrangement joins TRBV7-9 to TRBJ1-4; 8 bases fit TRBD1. Per germline, CDR1 SEHNR and CDR2 FQNEAQ (reference sequence). This CDR3 contains 14 residues. The J segment lost 3 bases and the V segment lost 5 bases, leaving 2 bases of the junction unmatched. In DNA form, the CDR3 reads TGTGCCAGCAGCCCGACAGGGGCTAATGAAAAACTGTTTTTT. The encoded protein is CASSPTGANEKLFF.

The CDR3 coding sequence is TGTGCCAGCAGCCCAGCCGGGACAGGGGGTATCACCCTCCACTTT. It translates to CASSPAGTGGITLHF. The J gene is TRBJ1-6, the V gene TRBV5-5; 11 nucleotides line up with TRBD1. V gave up 4 bases and J gave up 14 bases; unmatched junction bases: 11. This CDR3 region has 15 residues. Looked up from germline, CDR1 is SGHKS and CDR2 is YYEKEE (reference sequence).

The chain uses TRBV6-2 or TRBV6-3 and TRBJ1-5, with D possibly being TRBD1 (5 bases). The germline V gene has CDR1 MNHEY and CDR2 SVGEGT. V lost 4 bases to trimming and J lost 2 bases, with 12 bases between them. The CDR3 is 15 residues long. The CDR3 loop is CASSSRGNGNQPQHF. CDR3 bases: TGTGCCAGCAGTTCCCGGGGGAACGGCAATCAGCCCCAGCATTTT.

This sequence joins TRBV7-2 and TRBJ2-7; 10 bases match TRBD1. The length of the CDR3 is 15 residues. Per germline, CDR1 SGHTA and CDR2 FQGNSA. The trim removed 1 base at V and 7 bases at J, leaving 7 bases unmatched. For the CDR3, the DNA is TGTGCCAGCAGCTTAGTCGGGACAGGGGAAGGGGAGCAGTACTTC. Encoded protein: CASSLVGTGEGEQYF.